These 20 T cell receptor beta chains came from one sample sequenced in a study of cytomegalovirus exposure and HLA in healthy donors. The PCR employed 60 Vbeta primers together with 13 Jbeta primers. Using immunoSEQ multiplex PCR, the repertoire was profiled, and TCRdb retains in-frame clones only, with some absent. This table has some 200,000 clones, approximately 78% appearing once. The sample consisted of PBMCs. The receptors derive from a woman between 50 and 59 years old in good health and CMV-seropositive.

J is TRBJ2-7 and V is TRBV5-1, with 7 bases lining up with TRBD2. V was clipped by 0 bases and J by 3 bases; unmatched bases: 6. Germline CDR1 is SGHRS and CDR2 is YFSETQ. This CDR3 has 15 amino acids. CDR3 loop: CASSLVAGEFYEQYF. The CDR3 DNA is TGCGCCAGCAGCTTGGTGGCGGGAGAATTCTACGAGCAGTACTTC.

There are a few counts of this clone. The chain combines TRBV5-1 with TRBJ1-1; D possibly corresponds to TRBD1 (5 bases). Trimming left V 4 bases short and J 0 bases short, with 25 bases between. This CDR3 is 19 amino acids long. The germline V gene encodes CDR1 SGHRS and CDR2 YFSETQ. In nucleotides, the CDR3 is TGCGCCAGCAGCGCGGAGGGCGGACCGAGGGGAGGGATGAACACTGAAGCTTTCTTT. This translates into CASSAEGGPRGGMNTEAFF.

The chain employs TRBV5-1 and TRBJ2-1; 8 bases align to TRBD1. V was clipped by 5 bases and J by 6 bases; unmatched bases: 7. The CDR3 extends over 14 amino acids. In germline, CDR1 is SGHRS, CDR2 YFSETQ. CDR3 nucleotides: TGCGCCAGCAGTGACGGGACAGGTATCAATGAGCAGTTCTTC. Protein: CASSDGTGINEQFF.

The chain links TRBV25-1 to TRBJ1-6, with 8 bases matching TRBD1. With V trimmed by 4 bases and J by 6 bases, 8 bases remained unmatched. CDR1 and CDR2 from the germline V gene are MGHDK and SYGVNS. This CDR3 is built from 16 residues. The chain's CDR3 is CASSAGTGRSNSPLHF. The CDR3, as DNA: TGTGCCAGCAGTGCTGGGACAGGTAGGTCTAATTCACCCCTCCACTTT.

This sequence joins TRBV30 and TRBJ2-5; D might be TRBD2 (6 bases). Germline-derived CDR1 and CDR2 are GTSNPN and SVGIG (reference sequence). CDR3 size: 15 residues. Trimming took off 5 bases at V and 5 bases at J, with 21 bases between the two ends. The CDR3 DNA reads as TGTGCCTGGCGTAAAGTGGGGGGAATGAGGGAGACCCAGTACTTC. Encoded protein: CAWRKVGGMRETQYF.

This clone was seen a few times. V usage is TRBV27 and J usage is TRBJ2-5, with 10 bases aligning to TRBD2. The assigned J gene may be wrong: the sequence end matches TRBJ2-7 better. Germline CDR1 is MNHEY and CDR2 is SMNVEV (reference sequence). CDR3 size: 16 residues. CDR3 DNA sequence: TGTGCCAGCAGTTCCCCACTAGCGGGACGCACCTACGAGCAGTACTTC. This gives the protein CASSSPLAGRTYEQYF.

J is TRBJ1-5 and V is TRBV5-4; TRBD1 matches at 9 bases. The V and J ends lost 4 bases and 3 bases, in that order; junction bases with no gene match: 5. Germline V gene lookup returns CDR1 SGHNT and CDR2 YYREEE (reference sequence). This CDR3 is built from 15 residues. This chain's CDR3 is CASSADRGFNQPQHF. The CDR3, as DNA: TGTGCCAGCAGCGCGGACAGGGGCTTCAATCAGCCCCAGCATTTT.

This chain links TRBV5-6 with TRBJ2-1; weak D call: TRBD2 (6 bases). Trimming removed 0 bases from V and 7 bases from J, with 20 bases in between. Germline CDR1 is SGHDT and CDR2 is YYEEEE. CDR3 length: 17 residues. The CDR3 DNA sequence: TGTGCCAGCAGCTTGGAGGTAGCGGCCCCCTCGGGGAATGAGCAGTTCTTC. It yields the protein CASSLEVAAPSGNEQFF.

This sequence joins TRBV5-4 and TRBJ2-7, with 8 nucleotides matching TRBD1. Per the germline V gene, CDR1 is SGHNT and CDR2 is YYREEE (reference sequence). This CDR3 is built from 15 residues. The V and J ends lost 3 bases and 5 bases, in that order; junction bases with no gene match: 10. Here the CDR3 DNA reads TGTGCCAGCAGCTCCCGGACAGGGCGGGGTGACGAGCAGTACTTC. Its translation: CASSSRTGRGDEQYF.

The genes are TRBV18 and TRBJ2-7, with TRBD1 identical over 11 bases. Germline V gene lookup returns CDR1 KGHSH and CDR2 LQKENI. The CDR3 runs 15 residues. V gave up 6 bases and J gave up 5 bases; unmatched junction bases: 9. CDR3 protein: CASSGRTGGMDEQYF. CDR3 DNA: TGTGCCAGCTCCGGCCGGACAGGGGGCATGGACGAGCAGTACTTC.

CDR3 amino acids: CASSLAGVLSYEQYF. The DNA for the CDR3 is TGTGCCAGCAGCTTAGCAGGGGTATTATCCTACGAGCAGTACTTC. J is TRBJ2-7 and V is TRBV7-9, with D possibly matching TRBD1 (5 bases). The CDR3 loop spans 15 amino acids. Looked up from germline, CDR1 is SEHNR and CDR2 is FQNEAQ (reference sequence). V was pared by 0 bases and J by 1 base, with 10 bases between.

This chain joins TRBV20-1 and TRBJ2-7; no reliable D call. Germline CDR1 is DFQATT and CDR2 is SNEGSKA (reference sequence). The CDR3 has 11 residues. V was shortened by 1 base and J by 4 bases, with 5 bases between the two germline ends. The CDR3 DNA follows: TGCAGTGCTAGAGGCAGGTACGAGCAGTACTTC. It codes for CSARGRYEQYF.

The chain recombines TRBV2 with TRBJ2-3; a weak D match, TRBD2 (5 bases). The CDR3 has 12 amino acids. With 6 bases removed from V and 5 bases from J, the gap between germline ends came to 9 bases. Germline-derived CDR1 and CDR2 are SNHLY and FYNNEI. CDR3 protein: CASRGLLDTQYF. The CDR3 DNA sequence: TGTGCCAGCAGAGGACTCCTAGATACGCAGTATTTT.

This clone was seen only a few times. The chain employs TRBV9 and TRBJ2-1; TRBD1 agrees at 8 bases. Germline V lookup: CDR1 SGDLS, CDR2 YYNGEE. The CDR3 is 15 amino acids. V shed 3 bases, J shed 3 bases, and the junction held 5 bases outside the gene matches. CDR3 sequence: CASSETGEGYNEQFF. The CDR3 bases are TGTGCCAGCAGCGAGACAGGGGAAGGCTACAATGAGCAGTTCTTC.

This chain connects TRBV28 to TRBJ1-1; 10 bases are shared with TRBD1. CDR1 is MDHEN and CDR2 is SYDVKM in the germline V gene. This CDR3 is built from 17 residues. V shed 6 bases and J 0 bases; nucleotides not matched to a gene: 10. CDR3 region: CASRTDRGRILNTEAFF. CDR3 DNA: TGTGCCAGCAGGACTGACAGGGGGCGCATCTTGAACACTGAAGCTTTCTTT.

This clone appeared a few times. Germline and junction disagree at one end, which may indicate a read error. The chain combines TRBV7-9 with TRBJ2-6; a weak D match, TRBD1 (5 bases). Per the germline V gene, CDR1 is SEHNR and CDR2 is FQNEAQ (reference sequence). The length of the CDR3 is 15 residues. DNA of the CDR3: TGTGCCAGCAGCTTAGGGGTATCTGGGGCCAACGGCCTGACTTTC. Translating gives CASSLGVSGANGLTF.

This rearrangement joins TRBV27 to TRBJ1-1; no firm D call. With 5 bases removed from V and 11 bases from J, the gap between germline ends came to 9 bases. CDR3 length: 10 residues. Germline V gives CDR1 MNHEY, CDR2 SMNVEV (reference sequence). Here the CDR3 DNA reads TGTGCCAGCAGTAGAGGGTGGGCTTTCTTT. Residues: CASSRGWAFF.

V and J are TRBV6-5 and TRBJ1-2, with D possibly being TRBD1 (6 bases). The germline V gene has CDR1 MNHEY and CDR2 SVGAGI. Trimming left V 5 bases short and J 6 bases short, with 16 bases between. This CDR3 is 14 amino acids long. CDR3 bases: TGTGCCAGCAGTGATAGGACAGTGTTAAATGGCTACACCTTC. Translation: CASSDRTVLNGYTF.

This rearrangement joins TRBV6-5 to TRBJ1-1, with D possibly being TRBD1 (6 bases). The germline CDR1 and CDR2 sequences are MNHEY and SVGAGI. The CDR3 has 14 amino acids. Between the trimmed V and J ends, which lost 2 bases and 1 base, there was a span of 8 bases. Here the CDR3 DNA reads TGTGCCAGCAGTTACGAGGGGGAGAACACTGAAGCTTTCTTT. This encodes CASSYEGENTEAFF.

The chain has TRBV5-1 and TRBJ2-5; D is unclear. Germline V CDR1 and CDR2: SGHRS, YFSETQ. Trimming left V 0 bases short and J 1 base short, with 4 bases between. The CDR3 is made up of 13 amino acids. The CDR3 region is CASSLESQETQYF. CDR3 nucleotide sequence: TGCGCCAGCAGCTTGGAGAGCCAAGAGACCCAGTACTTC. Variable domain in full (rest from reference TRBV5-1 and TRBJ2-5): KAGVTQTPRYLIKTRGQQVTLSCSPISGHRSVSWYQQTPGQGLQFLFEYFSETQRNKGNFPGRFSGRQFSNSRSEMNVSTLELGDSALYLCASSLESQETQYFGPGTRLLVL.